One sample yielded the 24 T cell receptor beta chains listed below, sequenced in a study of identical twins. TCRdb reprocessed the 5' RACE reads via MiXCR and lists one record per CDR3 protein. Of 650,000 to 800,000 distinct CDR3 sequences in the sample, 8.6% were seen once. The data also belong to a second study, concerning yellow fever vaccine responses in identical twins.

The material sequenced was PBMCs. These receptors came from a woman in her late teens or twenties in good health.

The V call is TRBV7-2, the J call TRBJ2-3, with TRBD2 matching 11 bases. The CDR3 totals 16 residues. The junction had 4 bases not matched to a gene; V was cut back by 5 bases and J by 0 bases. CDR1 SGHTA and CDR2 FQGNSA come from the germline V gene. CDR3 DNA sequence: TGTGCCAGCAGCGAGGGACTAGCGGCTAGCACAGATACGCAGTATTTT. Encoded protein: CASSEGLAASTDTQYF.

This clonotype appeared a few times. The genes are TRBV7-9 and TRBJ2-1; no clear D gene. V was cut by 4 bases and J by 0 bases, with 13 bases left in between. The CDR3 loop spans 16 amino acids. Germline CDR1 reads SEHNR; CDR2 reads FQNEAQ (reference sequence). CDR3 sequence: CASSSQSADSYNEQFF. DNA for the CDR3: TGTGCCAGCAGCTCCCAGAGCGCAGACTCCTACAATGAGCAGTTCTTC.

This clonotype was seen repeatedly, ten times or more. The J gene is TRBJ1-6, the V gene TRBV7-3, with D perhaps TRBD1 (6 bases). Trimming took 5 bases from V and 5 from J, leaving 13 bases between them. Germline CDR1 and CDR2: SGHTA and FQGTGA. The CDR3 runs 15 residues. The CDR3 protein is CASSVQGGNNSPLHF. The CDR3 DNA follows: TGTGCCAGCAGCGTACAAGGGGGAAATAATTCACCCCTCCACTTT.

The chain combines TRBV5-5 with TRBJ2-7, with no clear D. From germline, CDR1 is SGHKS and CDR2 YYEKEE (reference sequence). This CDR3 has 13 residues. V was pared by 2 bases and J by 2 bases, with 8 bases between. The CDR3 bases are TGTGCCAGCAGCTTTCCACTTCCCTACGAGCAGTACTTC. Translating gives CASSFPLPYEQYF. Full variable domain (missing parts from reference TRBV5-5 and TRBJ2-7): DAGVTQSPTHLIKTRGQQVTLRCSPISGHKSVSWYQQVLGQGPQFIFQYYEKEERGRGNFPDRFSARQFPNYSSELNVNALLLGDSALYLCASSFPLPYEQYFGPGTRLTVT.

The rearrangement uses TRBV11-2 and TRBJ1-1, with TRBD1 identical over 9 bases. The V segment lost 3 bases and the J segment 11 bases; nucleotides outside the gene matches: 10. CDR1 SGHAT and CDR2 FQNNGV come from the germline V gene. The CDR3 has 14 amino acids. The CDR3 spells CASSFTGGVFEAFF. The CDR3 DNA is TGTGCCAGCAGCTTTACAGGGGGCGTTTTTGAGGCTTTCTTT.

This chain joins TRBV7-3 and TRBJ1-5; D gene uncertain. Germline CDR1 reads SGHTA; CDR2 reads FQGTGA. This CDR3 contains 13 residues. Trimming removed 0 bases at V and 9 bases at J, with 9 bases between. The CDR3: CASSLTSRGPQHF. For the CDR3, the DNA is TGTGCCAGCAGCTTAACGTCGCGGGGGCCCCAGCATTTT.

This clonotype was counted many times. The rearrangement uses TRBV28 and TRBJ2-7; TRBD2 agrees at 11 bases. There are 15 residues in the CDR3. Trimming removed 7 bases from V and 8 bases from J; junction bases left unmatched: 13. The germline V gene has CDR1 MDHEN and CDR2 SYDVKM. In DNA form, the CDR3 reads TGTGCCAGCAACCCCCGGAGTAGCGGGAGGGCCCAGCAGTACTTC. It specifies CASNPRSSGRAQQYF.

The chain carries TRBV20-1 and TRBJ2-7; 13 nucleotides line up with TRBD2. CDR3 size: 15 residues. V gave up 4 bases and J gave up 1 base; unmatched junction bases: 4. Germline loops: CDR1 DFQATT, CDR2 SNEGSKA (reference sequence). CDR3 region: CSATGLAGVSYEQYF. The CDR3 region has the DNA TGCAGTGCTACAGGACTAGCGGGAGTTTCCTACGAGCAGTACTTC.

In this sample, this clonotype turned up many times. The chain uses TRBV6-1 and TRBJ2-5, with TRBD2 matching over 11 bases. CDR1 and CDR2 (germline): MNHNS, SASEGT. Trimming at V came to 6 bases and at J to 4 bases, leaving 4 bases not matched to a gene. The CDR3 sequence is 14 residues long. Written as DNA, the CDR3 is TGTGCCAGCAGGGCTGGACTAGCGGGAGAGACCCAGTACTTC. Translated: CASRAGLAGETQYF.

The chain is built from TRBV3-1 and TRBJ2-3; tentatively, D is TRBD2 (6 bases). The CDR3 runs to 15 residues. Deletions cut 5 bases from V and 2 bases from J, with 14 bases between. The germline CDR1 and CDR2 sequences are LGHDT and YNNKEL (reference sequence). The DNA of the CDR3 is TGTGCCAGCAGCACACCGGGACTGAACACAGATACGCAGTATTTT. It codes for CASSTPGLNTDTQYF.

This clonotype was counted many times. V and J are TRBV11-2 and TRBJ1-4, with TRBD1 matching 7 bases. V trimming: 5 bases; J trimming: 5 bases; junction bases outside the gene matches: 17. Germline V gene sequence: CDR1 SGHAT, CDR2 FQNNGV. CDR3 size: 18 residues. CDR3 bases: TGTGCCAGCAGCCAACGACAGGGTGAGAGGGGAAAAAATGAAAAACTGTTTTTT. Its protein product is CASSQRQGERGKNEKLFF.

The chain joins TRBV29-1 to TRBJ2-7; TRBD1 or TRBD2 may be the D gene (5 bases each). This CDR3 has 13 residues. CDR1 is SQVTM, CDR2 ANQGSEA, per germline. V lost 0 bases and J lost 3, with 9 bases in between. The CDR3 reads CSVEDWDDYEQYF. DNA for the CDR3: TGCAGCGTTGAAGATTGGGACGACTACGAGCAGTACTTC.

In its sample, this clonotype was seen a few times. The chain is built from TRBV4-3 and TRBJ2-1; 13 bases agree with TRBD2. V shed 3 bases and J 10 bases; nucleotides not matched to a gene: 9. The CDR3 sequence is 16 residues long. Germline CDR1 reads LGHNA; CDR2 reads YSLEER. CDR3 bases: TGCGCCAGCAGCCAGATACTAGCGGGAGGGCCTGGGGAGCAGTTCTTC. This gives the protein CASSQILAGGPGEQFF.

This clonotype showed up many times. CDR3 amino acids: CASSSSDSIHGYTF. For the CDR3, the DNA is TGTGCCAGCAGTTCATCCGACAGTATACATGGCTACACCTTC. The chain couples TRBV12-3 or TRBV12-4 to TRBJ1-2, with a tentative D call TRBD1 (5 bases). V was clipped by 4 bases and J by 6 bases, with 15 bases between them. The CDR3 extends over 14 amino acids.

This clonotype was detected many times. The chain carries TRBV29-1 and TRBJ2-3; D is ambiguous. The CDR3 has 14 residues. Trimming cost V 3 bases and J 0 bases, with 10 bases left between them. CDR1 and CDR2 from the germline V gene are SQVTM and ANQGSEA. The CDR3 sequence is CSVDTRRSTDTQYF. CDR3 bases: TGCAGCGTTGACACCCGTAGAAGCACAGATACGCAGTATTTT.

This clonotype was found a few times. The J gene is TRBJ2-5, the V gene TRBV2; no reliable D call. This CDR3 has 14 residues. V was pared by 2 bases and J by 2 bases, with 9 bases between. Germline lookup yields CDR1 SNHLY and CDR2 FYNNEI. Written as DNA, the CDR3 is TGTGCCAGCAGTGAACGGACCCAACAAGAGACCCAGTACTTC. Amino acids: CASSERTQQETQYF.

This clonotype was recorded at least ten times. J is TRBJ2-3 and V is TRBV6-5, with 13 bases lining up with TRBD2. With V trimmed by 0 bases and J by 2 bases, 5 bases remained unmatched. The CDR3 loop spans 18 amino acids. CDR1 MNHEY and CDR2 SVGAGI come from the germline V gene. In DNA form, the CDR3 reads TGTGCCAGCAGTTACTCCGGACTAGCGGGGGCCATCACAGATACGCAGTATTTT. Translation: CASSYSGLAGAITDTQYF.

The J gene is TRBJ2-7, the V gene TRBV12-3 or TRBV12-4; TRBD1 or TRBD2 may be the D gene (6 bases each). Deletions cut 3 bases from V and 4 bases from J, with 16 bases between. The CDR3 is made up of 15 amino acids. As DNA, the CDR3 is TGTGCCAGCAGTTTTGGGTGGGGGGCTAGTTACGAGCAGTACTTC. It is translated as CASSFGWGASYEQYF.

This sequence joins TRBV5-5 and TRBJ2-1, with a possible D match to TRBD2 (6 bases). Germline loops: CDR1 SGHKS, CDR2 YYEKEE (reference sequence). The germline V and J ends were trimmed by 0 bases and 2 bases, with 15 bases remaining between them. The CDR3 sequence is 17 residues long. The CDR3 DNA sequence: TGTGCCAGCAGCTTGGCCTGGAGGGAAGGGCCCTACAATGAGCAGTTCTTC. Translating it yields CASSLAWREGPYNEQFF.

There are a few counts of this clonotype. V usage is TRBV5-1 and J usage is TRBJ2-2; D remains unclear. This CDR3 region has 14 residues. The germline CDR1 and CDR2 sequences are SGHRS and YFSETQ. V shed 2 bases and J shed 2 bases, with 7 bases lying between them. In nucleotides, the CDR3 is TGCGCCAGCAGCTTCCGGATCAACACCGGGGAGCTGTTTTTT. Translation: CASSFRINTGELFF.

The V gene is TRBV18, the J gene TRBJ1-4; D ambiguous. Germline CDR1 reads KGHSH; CDR2 reads LQKENI. CDR3 size: 12 residues. With 0 bases removed from V and 8 bases from J, the gap between germline ends came to 4 bases. CDR3 nucleotides: TGTGCCAGCTCACCACCGGGGGAAAAACTGTTTTTT. This translates into CASSPPGEKLFF.

This clonotype was seen many times. The genes are TRBV12-3 or TRBV12-4 and TRBJ2-5; D perhaps matches TRBD2 (6 bases). V was cut by 3 bases and J by 3 bases, with 11 bases left in between. This CDR3 is built from 14 residues. CDR3 in amino acids: CASSLTRGEETQYF. In DNA, the CDR3 is TGTGCCAGCAGTTTGACTAGGGGTGAAGAGACCCAGTACTTC.

This clonotype has a handful of counts. A junction boundary mismatches the germline segment, possibly from a read error. The chain is built from TRBV12-3 or TRBV12-4 and TRBJ2-5, with TRBD1 matching over 8 bases. CDR3 length: 14 residues. The CDR3 DNA is TGTGCCAGCAGTCCCGGGACAGGCCAAGACACCCAGTACTTC. Translation: CASSPGTGQDTQYF.

A few counts support this clonotype. The rearrangement uses TRBV5-1 and TRBJ2-2; 12 bases match TRBD2. The V gene's germline CDR1 is SGHRS and CDR2 YFSETQ. The CDR3 totals 16 residues. V was clipped by 4 bases and J by 5 bases; unmatched bases: 6. CDR3 DNA: TGCGCCAGCAGCCCAACTAGCGGGGGGTCGACCGGGGAGCTGTTTTTT. It yields the protein CASSPTSGGSTGELFF.